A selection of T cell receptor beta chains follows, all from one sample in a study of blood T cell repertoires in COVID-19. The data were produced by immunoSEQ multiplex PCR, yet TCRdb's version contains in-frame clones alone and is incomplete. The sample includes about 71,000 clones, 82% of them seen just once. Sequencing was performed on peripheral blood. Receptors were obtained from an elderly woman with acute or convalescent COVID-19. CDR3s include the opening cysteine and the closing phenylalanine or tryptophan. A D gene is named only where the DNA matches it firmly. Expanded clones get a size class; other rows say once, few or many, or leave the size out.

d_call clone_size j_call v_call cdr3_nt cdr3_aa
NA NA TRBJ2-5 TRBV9 TGTGCCAGCAGCGTAGGGGGACTCGAGACCCAGTACTTC CASSVGGLETQYF
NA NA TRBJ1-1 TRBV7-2 TGTGCCAGCAGCTTAGGGCACCGCGGCACTGAAGCTTTCTTT CASSLGHRGTEAFF
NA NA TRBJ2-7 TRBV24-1 TGTGCCACCAGTGATTGGCAGGGAGGCGAGCAGTACTTC CATSDWQGGEQYF
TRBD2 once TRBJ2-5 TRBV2 TGTGCCAGCAGTGATGGCGGGGGGGAGACCCAGTACTTC CASSDGGGETQYF
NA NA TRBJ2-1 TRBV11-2 TGTGCCAGCACCTCTACCCGAGCCTACAATGAGCAGTTCTTC CASTSTRAYNEQFF
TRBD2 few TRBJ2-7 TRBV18 TGTGCCAGCTCGCCGGGACTAGCAGCCTACGAGCAGTACTTC CASSPGLAAYEQYF
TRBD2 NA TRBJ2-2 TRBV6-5 TGTGCCAGCCCGCGGGGGTTAACCGGGGAGCTGTTTTTT CASPRGLTGELFF
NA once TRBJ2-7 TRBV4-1 TGCGCCAGCAGCCAACCTTATACCGGGACTCCTAAGGGGGAGCAGTACTTC CASSQPYTGTPKGEQYF
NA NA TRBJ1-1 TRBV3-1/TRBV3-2 TGTGCCAGCGAACAAAGTGAGGGTAACACTGAAGCTTTCTTT CASEQSEGNTEAFF
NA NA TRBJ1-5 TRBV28 TGTGCCAGCAGCCTCTCCGTGGCAGGAAATCAGCCCCAGCATTTT CASSLSVAGNQPQHF
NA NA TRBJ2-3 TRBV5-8 TGTGCCAGCAGCTTATCCGGAGTTGAAACAGATACGCAGTATTTT CASSLSGVETDTQYF
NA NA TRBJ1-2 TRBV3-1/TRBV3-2 TGTGCCAGCAGCCAAGAGTTCGGGGAATACACCTTC CASSQEFGEYTF
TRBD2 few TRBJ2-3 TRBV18 TGTGCCAGCTCACCACGCCGGACTAGCGGGGGTAGGGCCACAGATACGCAGTATTTT CASSPRRTSGGRATDTQYF
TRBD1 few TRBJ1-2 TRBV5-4 TGTGCCAGCAGCTCTGGACAGGGGTCTCGGGGCTACACCTTC CASSSGQGSRGYTF
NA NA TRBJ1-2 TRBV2 TGTGCCAGCCGCTCGACAGTTTCAAACTATGGCTACACCTTC CASRSTVSNYGYTF
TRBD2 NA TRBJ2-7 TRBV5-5 TGTGCCAGCAGCCGCGGACTAGCGGGAAAGGAGAGCGAGCAGTACTTC CASSRGLAGKESEQYF
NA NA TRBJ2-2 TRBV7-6 TGTGCCAGCAGCTTGGCTAGCAGAGGCACCGGGGAGCTGTTTTTT CASSLASRGTGELFF
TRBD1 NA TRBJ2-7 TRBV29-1 TGCAGCGCGGTCCGGGACAGGGCCTACGAGCAGTACTTC CSAVRDRAYEQYF
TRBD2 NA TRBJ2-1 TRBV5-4 TGTGCCAGCAGCGCACCGACTAGCGGGAGGGGCAATGAGCAGTTCTTC CASSAPTSGRGNEQFF
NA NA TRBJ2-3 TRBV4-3 TGCGCCAGCAGCCTTATAGCGGATACAGATACGCAGTATTTT CASSLIADTDTQYF
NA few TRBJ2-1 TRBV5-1 TGCGCCAGCAGCTTGGCGGGATCCTACAATGAGCAGTTCTTC CASSLAGSYNEQFF
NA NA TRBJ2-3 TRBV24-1 TGTGCCACCAGTGATTGGGGCCTGAAAGCAGATACGCAGTATTTT CATSDWGLKADTQYF
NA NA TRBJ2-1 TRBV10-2 TGCGCCAGCAGTGAGTCTGGGGGGAAGAATGAGCAGTTCTTC CASSESGGKNEQFF
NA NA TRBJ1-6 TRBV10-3 TGTGCCATCAGTGAAGCTGATTCACCCCTCCACTTT CAISEADSPLHF
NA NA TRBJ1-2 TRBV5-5 TGTGCCAGCAGCGATCACGGGGGAAACTATGGCTACACCTTC CASSDHGGNYGYTF
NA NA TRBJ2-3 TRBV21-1 TGTGCCAGCAGCAAAAATCCAGGACTAGCGGGGGCCACAGATACGCAGTATTTT CASSKNPGLAGATDTQYF
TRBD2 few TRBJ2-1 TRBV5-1 TGCGCCAGCAGCTTGAAGGGTAGCGGGAGTTTTTACAATGAGCAGTTCTTC CASSLKGSGSFYNEQFF
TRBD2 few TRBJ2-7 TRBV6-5 TGTGCCAGCAGTATCACTAGCGGGACCAACGAGCAGTACTTC CASSITSGTNEQYF
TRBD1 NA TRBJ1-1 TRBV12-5 TGTGCTAGTGGTATCCGGGACAGTGCTCAGTATTCCGTCGTAGGCGTTGCTGAAGCTTTCTTT CASGIRDSAQYSVVGVAEAFF
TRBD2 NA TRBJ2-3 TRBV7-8 TGTGCCAGCAGCATACCCCTCCCCGGGACTAGCGGGGCTTCTAGCACAGATACGCAGTATTTT CASSIPLPGTSGASSTDTQYF
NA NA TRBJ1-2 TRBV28 TGTGCCAGCAGTTTATACCAGGGCTATGGCTACACCTTC CASSLYQGYGYTF
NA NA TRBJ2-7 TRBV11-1 TGTGCCAGCAGCTTACGGACTGTAAACTACGAGCAGTACTTC CASSLRTVNYEQYF
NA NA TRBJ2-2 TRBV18 TGTGCCAGCTCACCTATAACCGGGGAGCTGTTTTTT CASSPITGELFF
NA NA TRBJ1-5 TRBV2 TGTGCCAGCCGGGGGGGGGCGGGAAGCAATCAGCCCCAGCATTTT CASRGGAGSNQPQHF
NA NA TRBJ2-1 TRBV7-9 TGTGCCAGCAGGGCCTCGGGAGGGGGCCAGTACAATGAGCAGTTCTTC CASRASGGGQYNEQFF
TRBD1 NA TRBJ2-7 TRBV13 TGTGCCAGCACACAGGGGGTCTACTACGAGCAGTACTTC CASTQGVYYEQYF
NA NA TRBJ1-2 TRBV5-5 TGTGCCAGCAGCCTGCCAGGGGCCTATGGCTACACCTTC CASSLPGAYGYTF
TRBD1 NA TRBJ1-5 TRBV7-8 TGTGCCAGCAGCCCCAGGGGGCAGCCCCAGCATTTT CASSPRGQPQHF
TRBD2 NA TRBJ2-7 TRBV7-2 TGTGCCAGCAGCTTGCCGGGACTAGCGGGCTACGAGCAGTACTTC CASSLPGLAGYEQYF
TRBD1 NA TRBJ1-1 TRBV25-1 TGTGCCAGCAGCACAGGGGTCATGAACACTGAAGCTTTCTTT CASSTGVMNTEAFF
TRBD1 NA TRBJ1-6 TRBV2 TGTGCCAGCACAAGGACAGGGGTTGGTTCACCCCTCCACTTT CASTRTGVGSPLHF
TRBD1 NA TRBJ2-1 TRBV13 TGTGCCAGTCGTGGACAGGGGAGCTACAATGAGCAGTTCTTC CASRGQGSYNEQFF
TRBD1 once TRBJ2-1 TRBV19 TGTGCCAGTAGTCCACGGACAGGGAAAGGGAATGAGCAGTTCTTC CASSPRTGKGNEQFF
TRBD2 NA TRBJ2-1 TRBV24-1 TGTGCCACCAGTGATATAAGCGGGAGTCCCAGCTCCTACAATGAGCAGTTCTTC CATSDISGSPSSYNEQFF
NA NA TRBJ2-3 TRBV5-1 TGCGCCAGCAGCTTGGAACGGAGCCGACCCACAGATACGCAGTATTTT CASSLERSRPTDTQYF
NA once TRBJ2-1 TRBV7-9 TGTGCCAGCAGCAAACGGGACTCCCTTGGTGAGCAGTTCTTC CASSKRDSLGEQFF
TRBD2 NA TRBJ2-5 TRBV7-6 TGTGCCAGCAGCTGGAGACTAGCGGGAGAAGGAGAGACCCAGTACTTC CASSWRLAGEGETQYF
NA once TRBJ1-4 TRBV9 TGTGCCAGCAGCGTAGCGGGTGGTAGTGAAAAACTGTTTTTT CASSVAGGSEKLFF
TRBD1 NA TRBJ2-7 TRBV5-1 TGCGCCAGCAGCGCCTCCGGGACAGGGGGCGGTTTGTCCGAGCAGTACTTC CASSASGTGGGLSEQYF
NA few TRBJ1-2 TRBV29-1 TGCAGCGTTGGTTCGAGGCCAGATTATGGCTACACCTTC CSVGSRPDYGYTF
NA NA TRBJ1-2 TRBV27 TGTGCCAGCAGTTTAAACCCTCCCGGGAGTGGTGGCTACACCTTC CASSLNPPGSGGYTF
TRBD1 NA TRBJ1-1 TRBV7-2 TGTGCCAGCAGCTTAGGGACAGGGGGCGGAGAAGCTTTCTTT CASSLGTGGGEAFF
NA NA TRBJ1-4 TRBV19 TGTGCCAGTAGTATTCCAGGGGTGGGAGAAAAACTGTTTTTT CASSIPGVGEKLFF
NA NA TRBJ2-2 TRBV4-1 TGCGCCAGCAGGTGGGCCCGAACCGGGGAGCTGTTTTTT CASRWARTGELFF
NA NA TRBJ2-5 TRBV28 TGTGCCAGCAGTTTGCCGGGACTTGGGTACCAAGAGACCCAGTACTTC CASSLPGLGYQETQYF